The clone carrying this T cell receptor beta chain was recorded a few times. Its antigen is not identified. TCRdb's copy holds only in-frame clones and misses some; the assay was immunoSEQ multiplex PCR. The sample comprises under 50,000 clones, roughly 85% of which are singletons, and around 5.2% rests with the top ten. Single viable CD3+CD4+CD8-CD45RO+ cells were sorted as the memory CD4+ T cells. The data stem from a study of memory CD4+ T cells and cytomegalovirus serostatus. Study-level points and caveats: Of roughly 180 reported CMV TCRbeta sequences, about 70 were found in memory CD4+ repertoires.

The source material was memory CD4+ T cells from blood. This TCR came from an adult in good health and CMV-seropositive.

The CDR3 DNA reads as TGTGCCAGCAGCGACAGACAGGGGGCGAATGAAAAACTGTTTTTT. This translates into CASSDRQGANEKLFF. The V gene is TRBV6-6, the J gene TRBJ1-4, with 10 bases fitting TRBD1. Unmatched junction bases numbered 6, after V lost 6 bases and J lost 5 bases. The CDR3 is made up of 15 amino acids. Germline-derived CDR1 and CDR2 are MNHNY and SVGAGI (reference sequence).